These 3 T cell receptor beta chains originate from one sample sequenced in a study of T cells in Graves' hyperthyroidism and ophthalmopathy. RNA transcripts provided the source from which TCR beta CDR3 regions were amplified. The study used the HTBI primer set for a first-round RT-PCR of the TCR CDR3. TCRdb reprocessed the multiplex PCR reads with MiXCR, giving one entry per CDR3 protein. Altogether 600,000 to 650,000 distinct CDR3 sequences are present, about 16% being singletons, with the ten largest covering approximately 3.9%. Input material: blood. These TCRs come from a woman aged 25 to 39 with Graves' hyperthyroidism.

This clonotype occurred many times. V gene TRBV5-1 combines with J gene TRBJ1-5; D is possibly TRBD1 (5 bases). This CDR3 has 13 residues. Germline lookup yields CDR1 SGHRS and CDR2 YFSETQ. The V end lost 5 bases, the J end lost 3 bases, and 9 bases lay between the germline ends. CDR3 in DNA: TGCGCCAGCAGGCGGGACGACAATCAGCCCCAGCATTTT. Translation gives CASRRDDNQPQHF.

This clonotype was counted only a few times. One base away lies a much larger clone, so this may be a sequencing read error. The chain couples TRBV9 to TRBJ2-3; either TRBD1 or TRBD2 may fit D (5 bases each). Germline CDR1 and CDR2: SGDLS and YYNGEE. This CDR3 spans 14 amino acids. V lost 4 bases and J lost 0, with 9 bases in between. The CDR3 bases are TGTGCCAGCAGCCAGGGAGTTAGCACAGATACGCAGTATTTT. This codes for CASSQGVSTDTQYF. The variable domain in full, with the rest retrieved from reference TRBV9 and TRBJ2-3, is DSGVTQTPKHLITATGQRVTLRCSPRSGDLSVYWYQQSLDQGLQFLIQYYNGEERAKGNILERFSAQQFPDLHSELNLSSLELGDSALYFCASSQGVSTDTQYFGPGTRLTVL.

This clonotype was counted a few times. This CDR3 is CSASPHIYEQYF. In nucleotides, the CDR3 is TGCAGTGCTAGTCCCCACATCTACGAGCAGTACTTC. The chain joins TRBV20-1 to TRBJ2-7; no clear D. V lost 3 bases to trimming and J lost 3 bases, with 9 bases between them. CDR1 and CDR2 from the germline V gene are DFQATT and SNEGSKA (reference sequence). There are 12 residues in the CDR3.